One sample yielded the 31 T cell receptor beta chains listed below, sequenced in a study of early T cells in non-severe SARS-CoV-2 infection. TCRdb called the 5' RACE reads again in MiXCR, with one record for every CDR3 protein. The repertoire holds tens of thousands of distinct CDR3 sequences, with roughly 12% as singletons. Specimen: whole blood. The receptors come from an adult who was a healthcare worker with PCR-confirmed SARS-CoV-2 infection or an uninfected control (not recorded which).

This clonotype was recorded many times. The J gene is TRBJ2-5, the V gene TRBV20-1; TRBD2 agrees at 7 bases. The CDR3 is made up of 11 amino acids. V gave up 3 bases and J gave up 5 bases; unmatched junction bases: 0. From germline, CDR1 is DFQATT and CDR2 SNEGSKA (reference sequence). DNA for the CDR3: TGCAGTGCTAGCGGGGGGGAGACCCAGTACTTC. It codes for CSASGGETQYF.

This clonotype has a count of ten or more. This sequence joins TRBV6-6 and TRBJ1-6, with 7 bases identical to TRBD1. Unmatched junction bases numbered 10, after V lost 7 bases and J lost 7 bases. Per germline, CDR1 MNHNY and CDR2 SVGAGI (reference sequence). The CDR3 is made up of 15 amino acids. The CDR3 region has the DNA TGTGCCAGCAAGGGGGCGTACCCTGGGAATTCACCCCTCCACTTT. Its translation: CASKGAYPGNSPLHF.

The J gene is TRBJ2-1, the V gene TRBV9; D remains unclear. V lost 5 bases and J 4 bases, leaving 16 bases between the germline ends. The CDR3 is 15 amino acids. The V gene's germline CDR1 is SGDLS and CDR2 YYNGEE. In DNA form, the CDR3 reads TGTGCCAGCAGTATCTACAGTACACTTTACAATGAGCAGTTCTTC. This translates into CASSIYSTLYNEQFF.

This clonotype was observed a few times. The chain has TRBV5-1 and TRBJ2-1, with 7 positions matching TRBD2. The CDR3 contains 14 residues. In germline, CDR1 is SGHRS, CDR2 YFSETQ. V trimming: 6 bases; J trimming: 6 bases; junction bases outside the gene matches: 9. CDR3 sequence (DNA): TGCGCCAGCACCTGGACCAGCGGGGTCAATGAGCAGTTCTTC. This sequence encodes CASTWTSGVNEQFF.

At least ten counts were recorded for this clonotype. DNA of the CDR3: TGTGCCAGCAGCCCCCAGCCCCGACAGGGAGTCGAGCAGTACTTC. It yields the protein CASSPQPRQGVEQYF. This rearrangement joins TRBV7-8 to TRBJ2-7; 7 bases align to TRBD1. The CDR3 covers 15 residues. Germline CDR1 SGHVS, CDR2 FQNEAQ. The V and J ends lost 5 bases and 6 bases, in that order; junction bases with no gene match: 13. The full variable domain, its missing parts supplied by reference TRBV7-8 and TRBJ2-7, is GAGVSQSPRYKVAKRGQDVALRCDPISGHVSLFWYQQALGQGPEFLTYFQNEAQLDKSGLPSDRFFAERPEGSVSTLKIQRTQQEDSAVYLCASSPQPRQGVEQYFGPGTRLTVT.

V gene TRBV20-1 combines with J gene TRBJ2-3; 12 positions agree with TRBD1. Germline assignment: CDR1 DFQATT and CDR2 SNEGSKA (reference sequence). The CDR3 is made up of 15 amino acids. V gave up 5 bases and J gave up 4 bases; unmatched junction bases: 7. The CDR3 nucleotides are TGCAGTGCTGACTCCGGGACAGGGGGCTCAGATACGCAGTATTTT. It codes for CSADSGTGGSDTQYF.

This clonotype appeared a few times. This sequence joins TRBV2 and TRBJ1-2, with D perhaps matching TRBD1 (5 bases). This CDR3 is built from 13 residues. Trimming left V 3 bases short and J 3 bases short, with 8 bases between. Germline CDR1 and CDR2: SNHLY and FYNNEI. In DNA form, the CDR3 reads TGTGCCAGCAGTGACGGGGGATACTATGGCTACACCTTC. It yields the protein CASSDGGYYGYTF.

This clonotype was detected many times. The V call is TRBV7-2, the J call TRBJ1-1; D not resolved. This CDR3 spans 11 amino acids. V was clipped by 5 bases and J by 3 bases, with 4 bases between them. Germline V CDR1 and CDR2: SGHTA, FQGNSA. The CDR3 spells CASSPDTEAFF. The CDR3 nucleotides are TGTGCCAGCAGCCCAGACACTGAAGCTTTCTTT.

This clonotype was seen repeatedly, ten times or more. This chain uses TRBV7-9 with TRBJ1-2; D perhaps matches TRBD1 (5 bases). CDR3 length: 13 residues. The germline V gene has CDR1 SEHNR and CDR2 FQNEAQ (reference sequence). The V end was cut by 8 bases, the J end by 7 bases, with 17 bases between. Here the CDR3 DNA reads TGTGCCAGCCTGTCCGGGACGGGAGGTGGCTACACCTTC. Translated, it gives CASLSGTGGGYTF.

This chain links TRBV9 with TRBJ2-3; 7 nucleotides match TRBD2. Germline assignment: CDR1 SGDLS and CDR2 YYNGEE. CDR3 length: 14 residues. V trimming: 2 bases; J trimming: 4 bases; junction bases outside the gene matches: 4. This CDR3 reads CASSVDLAADTQYF. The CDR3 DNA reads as TGTGCCAGCAGCGTCGATCTAGCGGCAGATACGCAGTATTTT.

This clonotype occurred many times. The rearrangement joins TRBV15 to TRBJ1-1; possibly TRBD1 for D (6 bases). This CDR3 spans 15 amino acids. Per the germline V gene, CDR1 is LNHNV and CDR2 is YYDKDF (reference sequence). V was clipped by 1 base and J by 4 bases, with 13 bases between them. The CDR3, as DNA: TGTGCCACCAGCAGAGCCGGGGGGCTGAGCACTGAAGCTTTCTTT. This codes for CATSRAGGLSTEAFF.

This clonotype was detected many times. CDR3 bases: TGTGCCAGCAACCCAGGGACAGGGGACGAAAAACTGTTTTTT. Translating it yields CASNPGTGDEKLFF. The V gene is TRBV6-6, the J gene TRBJ1-4; TRBD1 matches 10 bases. The CDR3 extends over 14 amino acids. Losses at the gene ends were 7 bases for V and 8 bases for J; bases not matched to a gene: 7. Germline V gene data show CDR1 as MNHNY and CDR2 as SVGAGI (reference sequence).

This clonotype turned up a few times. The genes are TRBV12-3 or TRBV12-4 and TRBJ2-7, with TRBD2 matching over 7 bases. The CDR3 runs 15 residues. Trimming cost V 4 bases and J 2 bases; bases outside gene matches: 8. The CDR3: CASSSRIAGAYEQYF. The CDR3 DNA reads TGTGCCAGCAGTTCCCGCATAGCGGGCGCCTACGAGCAGTACTTC.

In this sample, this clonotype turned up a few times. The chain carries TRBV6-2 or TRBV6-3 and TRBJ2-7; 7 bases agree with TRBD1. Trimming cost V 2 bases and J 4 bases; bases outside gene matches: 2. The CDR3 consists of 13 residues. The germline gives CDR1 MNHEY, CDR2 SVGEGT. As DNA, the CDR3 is TGTGCCAGCAGTTACCCAGGGGGTTACGAGCAGTACTTC. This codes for CASSYPGGYEQYF.

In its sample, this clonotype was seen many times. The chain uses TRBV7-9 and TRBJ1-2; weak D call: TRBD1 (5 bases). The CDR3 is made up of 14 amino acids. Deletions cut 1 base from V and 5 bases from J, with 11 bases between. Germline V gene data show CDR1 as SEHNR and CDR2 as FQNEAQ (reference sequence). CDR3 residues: CASSLVSQGYGYTF. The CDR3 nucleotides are TGTGCCAGCAGCTTAGTGTCCCAGGGATATGGCTACACCTTC. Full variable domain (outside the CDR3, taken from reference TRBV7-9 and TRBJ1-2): DTGVSQNPRHKITKRGQNVTFRCDPISEHNRLYWYRQTLGQGPEFLTYFQNEAQLEKSRLLSDRFSAERPKGSFSTLEIQRTEQGDSAMYLCASSLVSQGYGYTFGSGTRLTVV.

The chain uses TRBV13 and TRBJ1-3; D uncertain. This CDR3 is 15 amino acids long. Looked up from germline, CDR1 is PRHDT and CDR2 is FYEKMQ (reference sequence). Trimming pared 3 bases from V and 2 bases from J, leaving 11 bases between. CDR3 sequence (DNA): TGTGCCAGCAGCTTCGACCGCCTCGCTGGAAACACCATATATTTT. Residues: CASSFDRLAGNTIYF.

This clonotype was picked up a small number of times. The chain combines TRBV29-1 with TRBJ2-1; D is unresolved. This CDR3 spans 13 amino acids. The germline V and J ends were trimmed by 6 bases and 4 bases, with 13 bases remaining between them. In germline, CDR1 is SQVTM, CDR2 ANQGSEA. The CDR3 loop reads CSVPRVQYNEQFF. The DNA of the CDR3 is TGCAGCGTCCCGCGTGTGCAGTACAATGAGCAGTTCTTC.

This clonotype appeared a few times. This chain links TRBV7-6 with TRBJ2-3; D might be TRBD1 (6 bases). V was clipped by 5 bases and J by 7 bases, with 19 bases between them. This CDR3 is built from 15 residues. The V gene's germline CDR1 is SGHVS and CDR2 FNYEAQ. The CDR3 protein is CASSISKDRQHTQYF. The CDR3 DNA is TGTGCCAGCAGCATTTCGAAGGACAGACAACATACGCAGTATTTT.

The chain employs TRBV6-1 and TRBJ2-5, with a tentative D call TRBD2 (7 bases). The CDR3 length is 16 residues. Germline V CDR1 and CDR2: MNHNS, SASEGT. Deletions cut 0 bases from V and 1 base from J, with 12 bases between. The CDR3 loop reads CASSEAGGGVQETQYF. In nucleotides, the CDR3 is TGTGCCAGCAGTGAAGCGGGCGGGGGCGTCCAAGAGACCCAGTACTTC.

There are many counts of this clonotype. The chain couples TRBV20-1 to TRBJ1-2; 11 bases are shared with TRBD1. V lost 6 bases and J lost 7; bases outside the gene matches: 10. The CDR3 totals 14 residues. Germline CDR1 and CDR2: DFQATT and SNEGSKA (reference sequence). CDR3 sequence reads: CSAIGTGTGGGYTF. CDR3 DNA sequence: TGCAGTGCGATTGGTACCGGGACAGGGGGTGGCTACACCTTC.

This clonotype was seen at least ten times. The CDR3 DNA is TGTGCCAGCAGCTTAGCTGGGATCGACGGGGAGCTGTTTTTT. It codes for CASSLAGIDGELFF. This chain uses TRBV7-6 with TRBJ2-2; the D is unclear. Germline lookup yields CDR1 SGHVS and CDR2 FNYEAQ. The CDR3 totals 14 residues. The V end was cut by 0 bases, the J end by 7 bases, with 9 bases between.

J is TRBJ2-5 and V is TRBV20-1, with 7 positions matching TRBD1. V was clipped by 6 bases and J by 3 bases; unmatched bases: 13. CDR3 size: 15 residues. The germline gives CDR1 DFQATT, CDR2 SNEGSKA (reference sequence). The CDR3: CSAPRQGGMKETQYF. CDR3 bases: TGCAGTGCCCCGAGACAGGGTGGAATGAAAGAGACCCAGTACTTC.

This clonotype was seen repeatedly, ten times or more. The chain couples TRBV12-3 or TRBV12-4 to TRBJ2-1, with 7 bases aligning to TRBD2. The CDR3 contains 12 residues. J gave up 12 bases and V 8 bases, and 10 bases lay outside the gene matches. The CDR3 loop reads CASCRGEGPQFF. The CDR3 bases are TGTGCCAGCTGTCGGGGGGAGGGACCGCAGTTCTTC.

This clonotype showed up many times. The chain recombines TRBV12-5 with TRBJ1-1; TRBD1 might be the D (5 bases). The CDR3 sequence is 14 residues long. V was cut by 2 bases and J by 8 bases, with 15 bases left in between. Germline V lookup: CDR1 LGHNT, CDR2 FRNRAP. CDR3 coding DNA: TGTGCTAGTGGTTTGCCCCCGGGGCTGCCCGAAGCTTTCTTT. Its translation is CASGLPPGLPEAFF.

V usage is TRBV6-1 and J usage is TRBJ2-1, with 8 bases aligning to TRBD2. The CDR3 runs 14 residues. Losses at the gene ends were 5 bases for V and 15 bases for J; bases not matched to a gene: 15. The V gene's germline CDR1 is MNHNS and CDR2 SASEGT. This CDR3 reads CASSLDSSGGASFF. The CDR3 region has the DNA TGTGCCAGCAGTTTAGACTCCAGCGGGGGCGCTTCGTTCTTC.

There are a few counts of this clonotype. CDR3 in amino acids: CASRSIPGLAGTDTQYF. The CDR3 DNA sequence: TGTGCCAGCAGAAGCATCCCGGGACTAGCGGGCACAGATACGCAGTATTTT. The chain couples TRBV7-8 to TRBJ2-3; TRBD2 matches at 11 bases. J was trimmed by 1 base and V by 6 bases; bases with no gene match: 9. Germline values: CDR1 SGHVS, CDR2 FQNEAQ. The CDR3 consists of 17 residues.

CDR3 nucleotides: TGTGCCAGCAGCTTAGGGGACAGTTTCCCCGGCTCCTACAATGAGCAGTTCTTC. This translates into CASSLGDSFPGSYNEQFF. The chain recombines TRBV13 with TRBJ2-1, with D maybe TRBD1 (6 bases). Trimming cost V 0 bases and J 0 bases, with 15 bases left between them. The CDR3 sequence is 18 residues long. Per germline, CDR1 PRHDT and CDR2 FYEKMQ (reference sequence).

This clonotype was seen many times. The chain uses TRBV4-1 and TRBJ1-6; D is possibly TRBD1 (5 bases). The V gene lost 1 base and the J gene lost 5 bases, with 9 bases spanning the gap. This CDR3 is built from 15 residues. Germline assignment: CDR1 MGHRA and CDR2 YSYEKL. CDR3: CASSQGPGNNSPLHF. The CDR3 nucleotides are TGCGCCAGCAGCCAAGGACCAGGGAATAATTCACCCCTCCACTTT.

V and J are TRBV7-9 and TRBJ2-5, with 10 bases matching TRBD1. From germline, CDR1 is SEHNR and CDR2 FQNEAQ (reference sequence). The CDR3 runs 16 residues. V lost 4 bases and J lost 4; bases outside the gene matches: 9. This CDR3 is CASSWDAGQGRETQYF. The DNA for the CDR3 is TGTGCCAGCAGCTGGGACGCGGGACAGGGGCGAGAGACCCAGTACTTC.

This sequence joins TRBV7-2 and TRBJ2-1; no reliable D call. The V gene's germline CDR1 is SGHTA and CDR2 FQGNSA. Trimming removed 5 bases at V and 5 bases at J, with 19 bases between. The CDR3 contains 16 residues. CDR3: CASSPRALYSNNEQFF. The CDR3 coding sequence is TGTGCCAGCAGCCCCCGAGCGTTGTACAGCAACAATGAGCAGTTCTTC.

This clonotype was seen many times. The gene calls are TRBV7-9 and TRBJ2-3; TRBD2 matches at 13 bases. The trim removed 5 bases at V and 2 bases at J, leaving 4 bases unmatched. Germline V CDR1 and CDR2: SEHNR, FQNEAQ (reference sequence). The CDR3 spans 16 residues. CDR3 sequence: CASSLTSGGYTDTQYF. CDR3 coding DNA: TGTGCCAGCAGCCTGACTAGCGGGGGGTACACAGATACGCAGTATTTT.